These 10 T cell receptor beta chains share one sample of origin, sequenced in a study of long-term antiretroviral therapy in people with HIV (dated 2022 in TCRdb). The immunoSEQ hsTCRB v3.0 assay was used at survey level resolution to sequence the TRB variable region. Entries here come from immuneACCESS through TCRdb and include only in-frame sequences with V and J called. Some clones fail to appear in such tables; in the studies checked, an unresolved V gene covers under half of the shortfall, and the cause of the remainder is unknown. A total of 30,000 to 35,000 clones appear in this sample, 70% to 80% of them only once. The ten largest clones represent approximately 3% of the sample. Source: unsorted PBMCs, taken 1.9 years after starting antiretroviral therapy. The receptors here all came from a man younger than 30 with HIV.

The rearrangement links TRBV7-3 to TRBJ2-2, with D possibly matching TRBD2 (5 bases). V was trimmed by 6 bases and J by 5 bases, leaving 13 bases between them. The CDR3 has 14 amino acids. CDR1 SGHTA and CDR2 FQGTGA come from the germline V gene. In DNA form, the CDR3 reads TGTGCCAGCAGTCGGACTTCACTTACCGGGGAGCTGTTTTTT. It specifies CASSRTSLTGELFF.

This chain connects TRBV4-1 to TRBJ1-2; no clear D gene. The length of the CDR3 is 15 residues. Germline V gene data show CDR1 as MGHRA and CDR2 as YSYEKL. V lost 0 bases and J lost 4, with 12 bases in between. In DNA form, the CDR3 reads TGCGCCAGCAGCCAAGAGGAGGGAGCCAGCTATGGCTACACCTTC. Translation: CASSQEEGASYGYTF.

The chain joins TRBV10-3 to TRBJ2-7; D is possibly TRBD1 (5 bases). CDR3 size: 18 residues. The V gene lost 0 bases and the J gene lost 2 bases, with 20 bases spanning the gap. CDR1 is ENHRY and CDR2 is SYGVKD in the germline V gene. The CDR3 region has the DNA TGTGCCATCAGTGAGTCAAGGGGCCCGGGCCCAATTACCTACGAGCAGTACTTC. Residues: CAISESRGPGPITYEQYF.

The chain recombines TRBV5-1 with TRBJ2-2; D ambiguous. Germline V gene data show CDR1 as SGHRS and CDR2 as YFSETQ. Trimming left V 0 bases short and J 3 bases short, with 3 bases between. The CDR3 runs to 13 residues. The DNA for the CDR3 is TGCGCCAGCAGCTTGGGCGACACCGGGGAGCTGTTTTTT. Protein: CASSLGDTGELFF.

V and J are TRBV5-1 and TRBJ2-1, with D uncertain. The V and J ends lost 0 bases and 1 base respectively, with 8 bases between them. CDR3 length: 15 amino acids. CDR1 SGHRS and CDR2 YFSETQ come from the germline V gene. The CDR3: CASSLAPGSYNEQFF. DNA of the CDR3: TGCGCCAGCAGCTTGGCTCCCGGGTCCTACAATGAGCAGTTCTTC.

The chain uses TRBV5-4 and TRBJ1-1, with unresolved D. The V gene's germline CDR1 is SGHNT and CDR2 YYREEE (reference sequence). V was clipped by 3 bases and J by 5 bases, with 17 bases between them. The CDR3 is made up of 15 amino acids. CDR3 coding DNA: TGTGCCAGCAGCTCGGCACTCCAAGGAGGGACTGAAGCTTTCTTT. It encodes CASSSALQGGTEAFF. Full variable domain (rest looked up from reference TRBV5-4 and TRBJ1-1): ETGVTQSPTHLIKTRGQQVTLRCSSQSGHNTVSWYQQALGQGPQFIFQYYREEENGRGNFPPRFSGLQFPNYSSELNVNALELDDSALYLCASSSALQGGTEAFFGQGTRLTVV.

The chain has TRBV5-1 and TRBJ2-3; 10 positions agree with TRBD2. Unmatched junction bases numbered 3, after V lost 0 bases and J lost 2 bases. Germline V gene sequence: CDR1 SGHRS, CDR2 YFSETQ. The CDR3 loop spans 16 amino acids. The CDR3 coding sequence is TGCGCCAGCAGCTTGGCTAGCGGGGGTCTCACAGATACGCAGTATTTT. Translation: CASSLASGGLTDTQYF.

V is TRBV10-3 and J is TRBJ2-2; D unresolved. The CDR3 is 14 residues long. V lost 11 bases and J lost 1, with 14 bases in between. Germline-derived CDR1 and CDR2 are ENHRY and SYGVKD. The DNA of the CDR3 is TGTGCCTCCAGAGGCGGCGGGAACACCGGGGAGCTGTTTTTT. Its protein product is CASRGGGNTGELFF.

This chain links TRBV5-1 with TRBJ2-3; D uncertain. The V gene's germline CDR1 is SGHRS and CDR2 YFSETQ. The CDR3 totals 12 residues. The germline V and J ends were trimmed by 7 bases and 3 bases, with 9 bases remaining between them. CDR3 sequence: CASSIGTDTQYF. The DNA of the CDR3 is TGCGCCAGCTCCATCGGGACAGATACGCAGTATTTT.

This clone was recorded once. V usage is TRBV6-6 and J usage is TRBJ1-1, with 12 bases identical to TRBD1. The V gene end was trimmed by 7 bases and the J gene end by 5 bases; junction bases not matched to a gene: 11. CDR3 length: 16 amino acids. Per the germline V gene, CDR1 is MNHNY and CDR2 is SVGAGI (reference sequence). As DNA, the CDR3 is TGTGCCAGCACTAGCCGGGACAGGGGGCTGGAGACTGAAGCTTTCTTT. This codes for CASTSRDRGLETEAFF.